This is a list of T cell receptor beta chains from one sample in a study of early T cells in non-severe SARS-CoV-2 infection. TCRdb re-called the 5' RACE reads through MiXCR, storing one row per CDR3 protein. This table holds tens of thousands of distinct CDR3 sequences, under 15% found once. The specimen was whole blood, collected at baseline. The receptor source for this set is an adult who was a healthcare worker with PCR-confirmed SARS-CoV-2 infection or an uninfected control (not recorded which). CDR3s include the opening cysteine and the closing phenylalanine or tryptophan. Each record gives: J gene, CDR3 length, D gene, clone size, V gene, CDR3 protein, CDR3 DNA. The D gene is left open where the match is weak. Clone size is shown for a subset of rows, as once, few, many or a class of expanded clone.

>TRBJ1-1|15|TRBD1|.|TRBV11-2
CASSSYGGTGAEAFF
TGTGCCAGCAGCTCTTACGGCGGGACAGGGGCTGAAGCTTTCTTT
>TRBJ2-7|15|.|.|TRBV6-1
CASSREEAGSYEQYF
TGTGCCAGCAGCCGCGAGGAGGCTGGGTCCTACGAGCAGTACTTC
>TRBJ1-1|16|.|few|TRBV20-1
CSARGAPQGSNTEAFF
TGCAGTGCTAGAGGGGCTCCCCAGGGGTCGAACACTGAAGCTTTCTTT
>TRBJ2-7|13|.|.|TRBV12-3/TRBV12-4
CASSLGLTYEQYF
TGTGCCAGCAGTTTAGGGCTGACCTACGAGCAGTACTTC
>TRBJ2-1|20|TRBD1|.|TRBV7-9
CASSFAGTGVPTASYNEQFF
TGTGCCAGCAGCTTTGCCGGGACAGGGGTCCCCACCGCGTCCTACAATGAGCAGTTCTTC
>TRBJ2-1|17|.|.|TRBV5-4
CASSFSGGGLGDNEQFF
TGTGCCAGCAGCTTTTCGGGGGGCGGTTTAGGAGACAATGAGCAGTTCTTC
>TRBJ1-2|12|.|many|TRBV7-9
CASSLSGDGYTF
TGTGCCAGCAGCTTGTCCGGGGATGGCTACACCTTC
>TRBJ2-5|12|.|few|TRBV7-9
CASSLGRETQYF
TGTGCCAGCAGCCTCGGCAGAGAGACCCAGTACTTC
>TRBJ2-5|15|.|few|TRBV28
CASSFHGGAQETQYF
TGTGCCAGCAGTTTTCATGGCGGCGCCCAAGAGACCCAGTACTTC
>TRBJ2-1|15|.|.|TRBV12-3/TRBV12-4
CASSWLTSSYNEQFF
TGTGCCAGCAGTTGGCTGACTAGCTCCTACAATGAGCAGTTCTTC
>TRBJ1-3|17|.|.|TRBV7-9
CASSPTRDGLSGNTIYF
TGTGCCAGCAGCCCGACTCGGGACGGACTCTCTGGAAACACCATATATTTT
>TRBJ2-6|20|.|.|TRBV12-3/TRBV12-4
CASTFTRRGQVALRANVLTF
TGTGCCAGCACCTTCACGAGGCGGGGGCAGGTGGCCCTTCGGGCCAACGTCCTGACTTTC
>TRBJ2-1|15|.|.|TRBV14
CASSLRAGSYNEQFF
TGTGCCAGCAGCCTCCGGGCGGGTTCCTACAATGAGCAGTTCTTC
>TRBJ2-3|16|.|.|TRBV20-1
CSAPPTLPSFGDTQYF
TGCAGTGCTCCTCCCACCCTCCCAAGTTTCGGCGATACGCAGTATTTT
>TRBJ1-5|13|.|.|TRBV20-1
CSASGGDNQPQHF
TGCAGTGCTAGTGGGGGTGACAATCAGCCCCAGCATTTT
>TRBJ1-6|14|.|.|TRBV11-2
CASSPQSHNSPLHF
TGTGCCAGCAGCCCCCAGTCGCATAATTCACCCCTCCACTTT
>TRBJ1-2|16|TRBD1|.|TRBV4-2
CASSWDRVTSADGYTF
TGTGCCAGCAGCTGGGACAGGGTAACCTCCGCTGATGGCTACACCTTC
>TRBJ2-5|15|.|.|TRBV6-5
CASSFRWPSQETQYF
TGTGCCAGCAGTTTCAGATGGCCATCCCAAGAGACCCAGTACTTC
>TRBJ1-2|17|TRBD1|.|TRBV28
CASSLHGTGRTNYGYTF
TGTGCCAGCAGTTTGCACGGGACAGGAAGGACTAACTATGGCTACACCTTC
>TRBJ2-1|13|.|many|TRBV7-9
CASSLGNFNEQFF
TGTGCCAGCAGCTTAGGAAACTTCAATGAGCAGTTCTTC
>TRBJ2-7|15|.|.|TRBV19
CASSIAAVSSYEQYF
TGTGCCAGTAGTATAGCGGCGGTGAGCTCCTACGAGCAGTACTTC
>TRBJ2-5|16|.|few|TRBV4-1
CASSQDLSGAWETQYF
TGCGCCAGCAGCCAAGATCTTAGTGGGGCCTGGGAGACCCAGTACTTC
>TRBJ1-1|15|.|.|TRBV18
CASSPPNGQSTEAFF
TGTGCCAGCTCACCACCTAACGGACAGTCGACGGAAGCTTTCTTT
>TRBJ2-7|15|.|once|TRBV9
CASSPSTLRGLEQYF
TGTGCCAGCAGCCCGTCGACCCTGCGGGGGCTCGAGCAGTACTTC
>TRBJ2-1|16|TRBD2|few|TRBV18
CASSPNLAGGRNEQFF
TGTGCCAGCTCACCAAACCTGGCGGGGGGACGCAATGAGCAGTTCTTC
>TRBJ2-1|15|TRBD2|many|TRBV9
CASSVGGYFYNEQFF
TGTGCCAGCAGCGTCGGGGGGTATTTCTACAATGAGCAGTTCTTC
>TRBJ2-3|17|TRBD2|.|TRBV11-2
CASSARLAGDFTDTQYF
TGTGCCAGCAGCGCGAGACTAGCGGGAGACTTCACAGATACGCAGTATTTT
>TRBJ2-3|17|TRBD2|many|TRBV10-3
CAIRPGDLAGGSDTQYF
TGTGCCATCAGACCTGGGGATCTAGCGGGGGGGTCAGATACGCAGTATTTT
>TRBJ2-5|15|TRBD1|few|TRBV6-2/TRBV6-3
CASGRTGKHQETQYF
TGTGCCAGCGGCAGGACAGGGAAACACCAAGAGACCCAGTACTTC
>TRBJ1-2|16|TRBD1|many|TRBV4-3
CASSQEQGAYTNGYTF
TGCGCCAGCAGCCAGGAACAGGGGGCGTATACCAATGGCTACACCTTC
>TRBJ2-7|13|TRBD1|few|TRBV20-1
CSAERTGAYEQYF
TGCAGTGCTGAGAGAACAGGGGCGTACGAGCAGTACTTC
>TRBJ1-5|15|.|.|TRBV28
CASSFDGTSNQPQHF
TGTGCCAGCAGTTTCGACGGGACATCCAATCAGCCCCAGCATTTT
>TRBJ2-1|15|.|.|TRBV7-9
CASSSSPAPYNEQFF
TGTGCCAGCAGCTCATCCCCGGCCCCCTACAATGAGCAGTTCTTC
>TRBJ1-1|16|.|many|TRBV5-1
CASSLTLSTGNTEAFF
TGCGCCAGCAGCCTCACGCTCTCCACAGGGAACACTGAAGCTTTCTTT
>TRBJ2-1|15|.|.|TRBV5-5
CASSFGLGSYNEQFF
TGTGCCAGCAGCTTCGGTCTGGGGTCCTACAATGAGCAGTTCTTC
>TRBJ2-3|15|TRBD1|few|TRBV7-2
CASSIRDRATDTQYF
TGTGCCAGCAGCATCCGGGACAGGGCTACAGATACGCAGTATTTT
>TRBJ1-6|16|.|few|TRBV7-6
CASSLGASSYNSPLHF
TGTGCCAGCAGCTTAGGTGCCAGCTCCTATAATTCACCCCTCCACTTT
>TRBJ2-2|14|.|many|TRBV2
CASSERPGAGELFF
TGTGCCAGCAGTGAAAGGCCGGGGGCCGGGGAGCTGTTTTTT
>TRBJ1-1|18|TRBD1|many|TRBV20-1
CSAMGARGQGTSVTEAFF
TGCAGTGCTATGGGAGCCCGGGGACAGGGTACATCGGTCACTGAAGCTTTCTTT
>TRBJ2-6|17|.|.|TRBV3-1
CASSREDTYSGANVLTF
TGTGCCAGCAGCCGCGAGGACACCTACTCTGGGGCCAACGTCCTGACTTTC
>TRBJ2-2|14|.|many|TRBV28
CATTDTSNTGELFF
TGTGCCACCACGGACACTTCGAACACCGGGGAGCTGTTTTTT
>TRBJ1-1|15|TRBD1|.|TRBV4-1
CASSQGQGAKTEAFF
TGCGCCAGCAGCCAAGGACAGGGGGCGAAAACTGAAGCTTTCTTT
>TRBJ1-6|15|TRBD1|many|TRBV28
CASSFRTGSTSPLHF
TGTGCCAGCAGCTTTAGGACAGGGTCGACTTCACCCCTCCACTTT
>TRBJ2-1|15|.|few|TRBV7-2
CASRTSITAYNEQFF
TGTGCCAGCAGAACTTCAATTACCGCCTACAATGAGCAGTTCTTC
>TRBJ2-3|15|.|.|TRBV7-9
CASSYAQALTDTQYF
TGTGCCAGCAGCTATGCCCAGGCGCTCACAGATACGCAGTATTTT
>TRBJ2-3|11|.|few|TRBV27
CASSFLDTQYF
TGTGCCAGCAGTTTTCTAGATACGCAGTATTTT
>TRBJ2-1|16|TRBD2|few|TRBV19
CASSIGGLAGVYEQFF
TGTGCCAGTAGTATAGGGGGACTAGCGGGGGTTTACGAGCAGTTCTTC
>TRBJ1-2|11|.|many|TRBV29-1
CSVSSGYGYTF
TGCAGCGTTAGTAGTGGGTATGGCTACACCTTC
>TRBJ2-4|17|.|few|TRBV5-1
CASSPDGQRLAKNIQYF
TGCGCCAGCAGCCCCGACGGACAGCGTCTAGCCAAAAACATTCAGTACTTC
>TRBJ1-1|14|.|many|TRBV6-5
CASSRGAGNTEAFF
TGTGCCAGCAGTAGGGGGGCGGGGAACACTGAAGCTTTCTTT
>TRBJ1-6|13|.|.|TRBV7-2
CASSYPTVSPLHF
TGTGCCAGCTCTTACCCGACAGTCTCACCCCTCCACTTT
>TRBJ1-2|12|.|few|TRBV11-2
CASSLELEGYTF
TGTGCCAGCAGCTTAGAACTCGAAGGCTACACCTTC
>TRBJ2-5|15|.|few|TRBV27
CASSLLTDVGETQYF
TGTGCCAGCAGTTTGTTGACAGACGTAGGAGAGACCCAGTACTTC
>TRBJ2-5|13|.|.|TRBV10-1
CASSDSLLETQYF
TGCGCCAGCAGTGATTCGCTTCTAGAGACCCAGTACTTC
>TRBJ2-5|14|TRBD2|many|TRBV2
CASSTGLAEETQYF
TGTGCCAGCAGTACCGGACTAGCGGAAGAGACCCAGTACTTC